This TCR beta chain was found in a study of OX40 agonist ivuxolimab in advanced cancers. Background for the entire study: Ivuxolimab, which targeted the costimulatory receptor OX40 (CD134), was an agonistic, fully human IgG2 monoclonal antibody. Intravenous ivuxolimab was administered to patients every 2 weeks at six dose levels: 0.01, 0.1, 0.3, 1.5, 3 and 10 mg/kg. Of the 50 to 55 patients in dose escalation, some 19 had hepatocellular carcinoma, about 15 had melanoma, 9 had renal cell carcinoma and 9 had head and neck cancer. In the dose-escalation cohort, roughly four fifths of patients were male, and the mean age was roughly 60 years, with a range of about 20 to 79. Patients were allowed to have had prior anti-PD-1, anti-PD-L1 or anti-CTLA-4 therapy, and more than 35% of the dose-escalation patients had been treated with checkpoint inhibitors. Partial responses occurred in three dose-escalation patients: two with cutaneous melanoma and one with hepatocellular carcinoma. Peripheral TCRbeta sequencing was intended to test whether TCR sequence diversity was altered and clonal T-cell expansion was caused by ivuxolimab. The paper reports the monotherapy dose-escalation portion (N of about 52 patients) of the phase I ivuxolimab trial.

Patients with autoimmune disease history or receiving systemic immunosuppression were excluded from the trial. Peripheral blood for TCR sequencing was collected from all dose cohorts at baseline, on cycle 4 day 1, and on cycle 7 day 1. Samples came from an open-label, multicenter, first-in-human phase I dose-escalation trial of ivuxolimab. Adults with locally advanced or metastatic head and neck squamous cell, hepatocellular, melanoma or renal cell carcinoma were enrolled in the trial. Before TCR sequencing, CD4+ and CD8+ T cells were separately sorted from peripheral blood. Beyond this particular receptor, the publication reports: On average, CD8+ T cells showed more expanded clones than CD4+ T cells after ivuxolimab. In the 0.1-3.0 mg/kg groups, partial responders had among the lowest normalized peripheral clonal expansion, particularly in CD8+ T cells. Antigen specificity was not determined for the clonally expanded peripheral T cells. At doses of 0.1 to 3.0 mg/kg, clonal expansion of both CD4+ and CD8+ blood T cells was observed from baseline to week 6. Low levels of normalized T-cell clonal expansion were also seen in some patients who did not respond.

Looking up the germline V gene yields CDR1 SGDLS and CDR2 YYNGEE. V drops 0 bases and J drops 7 bases, leaving 14 bases in between. From its cysteine to its phenylalanine, the CDR3 spans 14 amino acids. Here the CDR3 DNA is all that survives: 42 bases in frame from base 1. Genomic DNA was isolated from the sorted cells so that the TCRbeta CDR3 region could be sequenced. The immunoSEQ Assay was used for sequencing of TCRbeta CDR3 regions. The immuneACCESS repertoire file appears here via TCRdb, limited to in-frame rearrangements. These files lack a portion of the clones; in checked studies, under half of the deficit traces to unresolved V genes, and the cause of the others is not known. The sample table contains tens of thousands of clones; only one count was recorded for 80% to 90% of them. The ten largest clones capture around 0.3% of the sample. Comment on this clone: It has no known antigen specificity. Per-base quality was not reported, and no clone a single base away is much larger than it.

Rearrangement joined TRBV9 to TRBJ2-7; the D gene is possibly TRBD1 or TRBD2, each agreeing over 5 bases. The clonotype originates from an adult with an advanced solid tumor such as melanoma, head and neck, liver or kidney cancer. The input for sequencing was CD4+ or CD8+ T cells sorted from blood, taken in a trial of the OX40 agonist ivuxolimab. The CDR3 loop reads CASSVEVGEGEQYF. At the DNA level, the sequence is TGTGCCAGCAGCGTAGAGGTGGGGGAAGGGGAGCAGTACTTC.